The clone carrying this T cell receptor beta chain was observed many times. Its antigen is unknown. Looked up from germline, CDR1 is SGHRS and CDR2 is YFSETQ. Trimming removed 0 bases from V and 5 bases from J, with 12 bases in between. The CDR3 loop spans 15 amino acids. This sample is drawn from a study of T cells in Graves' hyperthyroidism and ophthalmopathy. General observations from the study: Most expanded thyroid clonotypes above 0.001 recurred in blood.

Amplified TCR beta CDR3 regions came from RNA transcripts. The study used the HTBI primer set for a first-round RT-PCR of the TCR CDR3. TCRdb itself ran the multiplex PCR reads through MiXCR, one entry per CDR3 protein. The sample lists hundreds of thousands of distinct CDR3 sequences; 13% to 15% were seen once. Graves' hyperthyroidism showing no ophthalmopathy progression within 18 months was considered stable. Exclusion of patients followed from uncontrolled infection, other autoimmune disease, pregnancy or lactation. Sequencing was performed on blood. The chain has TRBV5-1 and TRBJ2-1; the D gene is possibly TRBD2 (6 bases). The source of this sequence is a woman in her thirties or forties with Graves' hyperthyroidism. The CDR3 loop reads CASSLAVTGDNEQFF. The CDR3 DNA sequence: TGCGCCAGCAGCTTGGCGGTGACGGGGGACAATGAGCAGTTCTTC.